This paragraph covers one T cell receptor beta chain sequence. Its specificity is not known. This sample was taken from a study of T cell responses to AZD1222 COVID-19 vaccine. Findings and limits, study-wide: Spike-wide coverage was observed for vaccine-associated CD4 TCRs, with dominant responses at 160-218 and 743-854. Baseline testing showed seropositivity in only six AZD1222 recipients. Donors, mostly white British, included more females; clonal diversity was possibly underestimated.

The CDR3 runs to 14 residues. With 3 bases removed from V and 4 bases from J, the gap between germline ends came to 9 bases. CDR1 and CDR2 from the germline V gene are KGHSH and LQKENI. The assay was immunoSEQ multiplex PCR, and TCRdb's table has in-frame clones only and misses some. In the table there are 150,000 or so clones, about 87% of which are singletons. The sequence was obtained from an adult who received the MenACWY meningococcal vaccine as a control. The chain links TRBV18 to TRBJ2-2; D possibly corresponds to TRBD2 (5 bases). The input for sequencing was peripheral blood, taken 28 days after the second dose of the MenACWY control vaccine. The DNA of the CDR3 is TGTGCCAGCTCACCCCCGGGGAGCACCGGGGAGCTGTTTTTT. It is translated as CASSPPGSTGELFF.